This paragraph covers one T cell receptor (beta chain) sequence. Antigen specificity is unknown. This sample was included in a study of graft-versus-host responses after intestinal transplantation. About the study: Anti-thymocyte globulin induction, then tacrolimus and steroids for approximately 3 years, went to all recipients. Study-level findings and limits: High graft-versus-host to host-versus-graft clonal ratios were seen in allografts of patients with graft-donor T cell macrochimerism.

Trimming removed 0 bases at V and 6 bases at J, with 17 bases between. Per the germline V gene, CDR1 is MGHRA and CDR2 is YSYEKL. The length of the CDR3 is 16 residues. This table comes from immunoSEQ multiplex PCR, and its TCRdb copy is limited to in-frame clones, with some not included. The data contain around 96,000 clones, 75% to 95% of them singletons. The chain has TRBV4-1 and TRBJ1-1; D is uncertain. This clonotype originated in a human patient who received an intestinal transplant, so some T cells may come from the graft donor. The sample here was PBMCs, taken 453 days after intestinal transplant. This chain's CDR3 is CASSQERTQTFAEAFF. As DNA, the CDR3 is TGCGCCAGCAGCCAAGAACGGACCCAGACCTTCGCTGAAGCTTTCTTT.